These 21 T cell receptor beta chains were sequenced from one sample in a study of blood T cell repertoires in COVID-19. Profiling relied on immunoSEQ multiplex PCR, and the TCRdb table lists in-frame clones only, not all of them. Of about 200,000 clones in the sample, just under 85% were seen once. The sample comprised peripheral blood. Receptor source: a woman in her forties or fifties with active or convalescent COVID-19.

This sequence joins TRBV6-5 and TRBJ2-2; possible D gene TRBD1, 6 bases. Germline loops: CDR1 MNHEY, CDR2 SVGAGI. The CDR3 contains 13 residues. Trimming removed 7 bases from V and 5 bases from J, with 11 bases in between. The CDR3 spells CASIKGETGELFF. CDR3 nucleotide sequence: TGTGCCAGCATCAAGGGGGAAACCGGGGAGCTGTTTTTT.

The chain carries TRBV7-2 and TRBJ2-7; 12 nucleotides agree with TRBD2. Germline V gene data show CDR1 as SGHTA and CDR2 as FQGNSA. The CDR3 extends over 14 amino acids. Unmatched junction bases numbered 4, after V lost 7 bases and J lost 3 bases. The CDR3 region has the DNA TGTGCCAGCAACGTACTAGCGGGAGGCTACGAGCAGTACTTC. It is translated as CASNVLAGGYEQYF.

The rearrangement links TRBV28 to TRBJ1-5; D remains ambiguous. With 3 bases removed from V and 3 bases from J, the gap between germline ends came to 9 bases. Germline CDR1 MDHEN, CDR2 SYDVKM. The CDR3 is 14 amino acids. CDR3 in DNA: TGTGCCAGCAGTTTCCCAGAAATCAATCAGCCCCAGCATTTT. It encodes CASSFPEINQPQHF.

This chain links TRBV3-1 (or the pseudogene TRBV3-2) with TRBJ2-3; TRBD2 might be the D (5 bases). Germline CDR1 is LGHDT and CDR2 is YNNKEL (reference sequence). This CDR3 spans 13 amino acids. Trimming took off 2 bases at V and 9 bases at J, with 12 bases between the two ends. The CDR3 nucleotides are TGTGCCAGCAGCCAAATCCTAGCTGGAACGCAGTATTTT. Translating gives CASSQILAGTQYF.

V usage is TRBV6-5 and J usage is TRBJ2-7; 9 bases fit TRBD1. The length of the CDR3 is 14 residues. CDR1 is MNHEY and CDR2 is SVGAGI in the germline V gene. V shed 9 bases, J shed 2 bases, and the junction held 8 bases outside the gene matches. CDR3 residues: CASRPGQGTYEQYF. CDR3 nucleotide sequence: TGTGCCAGTCGTCCGGGACAGGGAACCTACGAGCAGTACTTC.

This chain uses TRBV30 with TRBJ1-2; 8 nucleotides line up with TRBD1. This CDR3 contains 12 residues. With 5 bases clipped from V and 7 bases from J, the junction kept 6 bases outside the gene matches. Germline V gives CDR1 GTSNPN, CDR2 SVGIG (reference sequence). CDR3 in amino acids: CAWSQGAAGYTF. CDR3 bases: TGTGCCTGGTCTCAGGGGGCTGCTGGCTACACCTTC. Combining the CDR3 with reference TRBV30 and TRBJ1-2 gives the whole variable domain SQTIHQWPATLVQPVGSPLSLECTVEGTSNPNLYWYRQAAGRGLQLLFYSVGIGQISSEVPQNLSASRPQDRQFILSSKKLLLSDSGFYLCAWSQGAAGYTFGSGTRLTVV.

The V gene is TRBV5-5, the J gene TRBJ1-1, with 7 bases identical to TRBD1. This CDR3 contains 15 residues. Germline CDR1 and CDR2: SGHKS and YYEKEE (reference sequence). V lost 4 bases, J lost 1 base, and 7 bases stayed unmatched. The CDR3, as DNA: TGTGCCAGCAGCGGATCCGGGACAGCGAACACTGAAGCTTTCTTT. It encodes CASSGSGTANTEAFF.

This chain connects TRBV11-2 to TRBJ1-2, with 7 bases lining up with TRBD1. Trimming at V came to 4 bases and at J to 8 bases, leaving 7 bases not matched to a gene. Germline V lookup: CDR1 SGHAT, CDR2 FQNNGV. The CDR3 spans 13 residues. The CDR3 DNA sequence: TGTGCCAGCAGCTCAGGGGGAGGTTGGGGCTACACCTTC. Its translation is CASSSGGGWGYTF.

This chain joins TRBV6-4 and TRBJ2-7, with D tentatively TRBD2 (6 bases). Looked up from germline, CDR1 is MRHNA and CDR2 is SNTAGT. The CDR3 spans 14 residues. Trimming stripped 4 bases from V and 6 bases from J, with 16 bases between. The CDR3 reads CASSGREEVGEQYF. Here the CDR3 DNA reads TGTGCCAGCAGTGGGCGGGAAGAGGTTGGCGAGCAGTACTTC.

V gene TRBV2 combines with J gene TRBJ2-2, with D hard to call. This CDR3 spans 17 amino acids. The V end was cut by 0 bases, the J end by 5 bases, with 16 bases between. Germline V gives CDR1 SNHLY, CDR2 FYNNEI. The CDR3 is CASSEALLYQATGELFF. DNA for the CDR3: TGTGCCAGCAGTGAAGCGCTTCTATACCAGGCTACCGGGGAGCTGTTTTTT. Looking up the rest from reference TRBV2 and TRBJ2-2 gives the full variable domain: EPEVTQTPSHQVTQMGQEVILRCVPISNHLYFYWYRQILGQKVEFLVSFYNNEISEKSEIFDDQFSVERPDGSNFTLKIRSTKLEDSAMYFCASSEALLYQATGELFFGEGSRLTVL.

The chain joins TRBV5-6 to TRBJ2-2, with a possible D match to TRBD1 (6 bases). This CDR3 region has 15 residues. Trimming stripped 2 bases from V and 5 bases from J, with 13 bases between. Germline lookup yields CDR1 SGHDT and CDR2 YYEEEE. Here the CDR3 DNA reads TGTGCCAGCAGCTTAAGTACAGGGCGGACCGGGGAGCTGTTTTTT. As protein: CASSLSTGRTGELFF.

In DNA form, the CDR3 reads TGTGCCAGCAGTAGGGACAGGGGAAATGGAAACACCATATATTTT. Its protein product is CASSRDRGNGNTIYF. The chain is built from TRBV2 and TRBJ1-3; TRBD1 agrees at 10 bases. Germline trimming cut 5 bases from V and 3 bases from J; bases unmatched to any gene: 4. This CDR3 region has 15 residues. Germline CDR1 and CDR2: SNHLY and FYNNEI. Combining the CDR3 with reference TRBV2 and TRBJ1-3 gives the whole variable domain EPEVTQTPSHQVTQMGQEVILRCVPISNHLYFYWYRQILGQKVEFLVSFYNNEISEKSEIFDDQFSVERPDGSNFTLKIRSTKLEDSAMYFCASSRDRGNGNTIYFGEGSWLTVV.

This sequence joins TRBV6-5 and TRBJ1-5; D remains ambiguous. Trimming took 2 bases from V and 3 from J, leaving 8 bases between them. Germline V gene data show CDR1 as MNHEY and CDR2 as SVGAGI. The CDR3 runs to 14 residues. The CDR3 DNA reads as TGTGCCAGCAGTTACGGGCCAGACAATCAGCCCCAGCATTTT. Its protein is CASSYGPDNQPQHF.

The chain uses TRBV30 and TRBJ1-6; 7 nucleotides align to TRBD1. There are 14 residues in the CDR3. With V trimmed by 3 bases and J by 4 bases, 3 bases remained unmatched. CDR1 is GTSNPN and CDR2 is SVGIG in the germline V gene (reference sequence). The CDR3 nucleotides read TGTGCCTGGAGGGAGGGGGCGTATAATTCACCCCTCCACTTT. Residues: CAWREGAYNSPLHF.

The rearrangement links TRBV4-1 to TRBJ1-4; 9 bases fit TRBD1. The V and J ends lost 2 bases and 7 bases, in that order; junction bases with no gene match: 5. Germline V gene data show CDR1 as MGHRA and CDR2 as YSYEKL. The CDR3 runs to 15 residues. For the CDR3, the DNA is TGCGCCAGCAGCCAACTGAACAGGGGGCTTGAAAAACTGTTTTTT. It codes for CASSQLNRGLEKLFF.

To note about this clone: Germline and junction disagree at one end, which may indicate a read error. The chain uses TRBV6-5 and TRBJ1-1; tentative D call: TRBD1 (5 bases). Per the germline V gene, CDR1 is MNHEY and CDR2 is SVGAGI. The CDR3 contains 13 residues. This CDR3 reads CASSDSRGTEAFF. As DNA, the CDR3 is TGTGCCAGCAGTGACTCTAGGGGCACTGAAGCTTTCTTT.

This chain's CDR3 is CASSLDSGGANEQFF. DNA for the CDR3: TGTGCCAGCAGCCTAGATAGCGGGGGGGCAAATGAGCAGTTCTTC. V and J are TRBV7-9 and TRBJ2-1, with 11 positions matching TRBD2. This CDR3 contains 15 residues. With V trimmed by 5 bases and J by 7 bases, 7 bases remained unmatched. Germline lookup yields CDR1 SEHNR and CDR2 FQNEAQ (reference sequence).

The chain links TRBV19 to TRBJ1-5; D is undetermined. The CDR3 spans 13 residues. V was shortened by 2 bases and J by 5 bases, with 7 bases between the two germline ends. Germline CDR1 reads LNHDA; CDR2 reads SQIVND (reference sequence). The CDR3 here is CASSISLDQPQHF. CDR3 DNA sequence: TGTGCCAGTAGTATAAGCTTAGATCAGCCCCAGCATTTT. Based on the CDR3 plus reference TRBV19 and TRBJ1-5, the full variable domain is DGGITQSPKYLFRKEGQNVTLSCEQNLNHDAMYWYRQDPGQGLRLIYYSQIVNDFQKGDIAEGYSVSREKKESFPLTVTSAQKNPTAFYLCASSISLDQPQHFGDGTRLSIL.

This clone was seen more than once but under ten times. V and J are TRBV7-5 and TRBJ2-1; the D segment call TRBD2 is taken from the table without a DNA check. TRBV7-5 is termed a pseudogene. The CDR3 consists of 11 residues. DNA for the CDR3: TGTGTCAGATCGGGAGTGAATGAGCAGTTCTTC. Translation gives CVRSGVNEQFF.

The V call is TRBV12-3 or TRBV12-4, the J call TRBJ2-5, with a tentative D call TRBD2 (6 bases). Trimming shortened V by 3 bases and J by 5 bases, and 10 bases separated the two germline ends. CDR3 length: 13 amino acids. CDR3 coding DNA: TGTGCCAGCAGTTTGTTCGGGGGTGAGACCCAGTACTTC. Protein sequence: CASSLFGGETQYF.

V and J are TRBV30 and TRBJ1-1; 11 bases fit TRBD1. Germline V gene sequence: CDR1 GTSNPN, CDR2 SVGIG (reference sequence). After removal of 3 bases from V and 11 bases from J, the junction contained 5 bases not matched to a gene. The CDR3 sequence is 12 residues long. The CDR3 loop is CAWRPGQGAAFF. In DNA, the CDR3 is TGTGCCTGGAGACCCGGACAGGGGGCTGCTTTCTTT.